This is a list of T cell receptor beta chains from one sample in a study of T cell responses to AZD1222 COVID-19 vaccine. The protocol was immunoSEQ multiplex PCR, while the TCRdb copy is restricted to in-frame clones and leaves out a portion. The table includes fewer than 100,000 clones, approximately 88% detected once. The source material was peripheral blood, sampled 28 days after the second AZD1222 dose. The receptors originated from an adult who received the AZD1222 COVID-19 vaccine. CDR3s include the opening cysteine and the closing phenylalanine or tryptophan. Each record gives: J gene, V gene, D gene, clone size, CDR3 protein, CDR3 DNA. D genes are given only for firm matches. Not every row has a clone size; where given, it reads once, few, many or a size class.

J: TRBJ2-1
V: TRBV10-3
D: TRBD2
size: NA
CDR3: CAISGLAGDYNEQFF
DNA: TGTGCCATCAGCGGACTAGCGGGGGACTACAATGAGCAGTTCTTC

J: TRBJ2-7
V: TRBV5-1
D: TRBD1
size: once
CDR3: CASSGTGEGEQYF
DNA: TGCGCCAGCAGCGGGACAGGAGAGGGCGAGCAGTACTTC

J: TRBJ1-3
V: TRBV18
D: NA
size: once
CDR3: CASSPGQGGGNTIYF
DNA: TGTGCCAGCTCACCGGGTCAGGGAGGTGGAAACACCATATATTTT

J: TRBJ2-1
V: TRBV4-1
D: TRBD2
size: NA
CDR3: CASRKDGTSGGESSEQFF
DNA: TGCGCCAGCAGGAAAGATGGGACTAGCGGGGGGGAATCAAGTGAGCAGTTCTTC

J: TRBJ2-3
V: TRBV4-1
D: NA
size: NA
CDR3: CASSPGDTQYF
DNA: TGCGCCAGCAGCCCAGGAGATACGCAGTATTTT

J: TRBJ2-7
V: TRBV2
D: NA
size: NA
CDR3: CASSNSGSSYEQYF
DNA: TGTGCCAGCAGTAACTCGGGTTCGAGCTACGAGCAGTACTTC

J: TRBJ1-4
V: TRBV9
D: TRBD1
size: NA
CDR3: CASSVAGTGGGTNEKLFF
DNA: TGTGCCAGCAGCGTAGCGGGGACAGGAGGGGGGACTAATGAAAAACTGTTTTTT

J: TRBJ1-4
V: TRBV7-9
D: TRBD1
size: NA
CDR3: CASSLPRDRGGKLFF
DNA: TGTGCCAGCAGCTTACCCCGGGACAGGGGAGGGAAACTGTTTTTT

J: TRBJ2-7
V: TRBV6-5
D: NA
size: NA
CDR3: CASSYTDSFSYEQYF
DNA: TGTGCCAGCAGCTACACGGACAGCTTCTCCTACGAGCAGTACTTC

J: TRBJ1-5
V: TRBV28
D: NA
size: once
CDR3: CASSGGSNQPQHF
DNA: TGTGCCAGCAGTGGAGGTAGCAATCAGCCCCAGCATTTT

J: TRBJ1-2
V: TRBV19
D: NA
size: NA
CDR3: CASSIVVGGSYGYTF
DNA: TGTGCCAGTAGTATTGTGGTTGGGGGCAGCTATGGCTACACCTTC

J: TRBJ2-2
V: TRBV5-4
D: NA
size: once
CDR3: CASRPDFGATGELFF
DNA: TGTGCCAGCAGACCGGACTTCGGCGCCACCGGGGAGCTGTTTTTT

J: TRBJ1-1
V: TRBV25-1
D: NA
size: NA
CDR3: CASSDSRKTGAFF
DNA: TGTGCCAGCAGTGATTCTCGAAAAACTGGAGCTTTCTTT

J: TRBJ2-3
V: TRBV6-5
D: TRBD2
size: NA
CDR3: CATGLAGVITDTQYF
DNA: TGTGCCACCGGACTAGCGGGGGTAATCACAGATACGCAGTATTTT

J: TRBJ2-2
V: TRBV18
D: TRBD1
size: NA
CDR3: CASSRQGSTGELFF
DNA: TGTGCCAGCTCCCGACAGGGCAGTACCGGGGAGCTGTTTTTT

J: TRBJ1-5
V: TRBV6-2/TRBV6-3
D: NA
size: NA
CDR3: CASSYSDRNQPQHF
DNA: TGTGCCAGCAGTTACTCCGACAGAAATCAGCCCCAGCATTTT

J: TRBJ1-6
V: TRBV7-9
D: NA
size: NA
CDR3: CASSSHGDPGSPLHF
DNA: TGTGCCAGCAGCTCCCACGGGGATCCGGGTTCACCCCTCCACTTT

J: TRBJ2-4
V: TRBV7-3
D: TRBD1
size: NA
CDR3: CASSAIPGQGSIQYF
DNA: TGTGCCAGCAGCGCGATACCGGGACAGGGGAGCATTCAGTACTTC

J: TRBJ2-1
V: TRBV11-2
D: NA
size: NA
CDR3: CASRAPPGTTPYNEQFF
DNA: TGTGCCAGCAGAGCCCCTCCAGGGACAACCCCCTACAATGAGCAGTTCTTC

J: TRBJ1-4
V: TRBV7-2
D: NA
size: NA
CDR3: CASRGIGSSPGPNEKLFF
DNA: TGTGCCAGTAGGGGGATAGGGTCCTCACCCGGGCCTAATGAAAAACTGTTTTTT

J: TRBJ2-7
V: TRBV11-3
D: NA
size: once
CDR3: CASSSSYEQYF
DNA: TGTGCCAGCAGCTCTTCCTACGAGCAGTACTTC

J: TRBJ1-2
V: TRBV7-9
D: NA
size: NA
CDR3: CASSYRPRSAWYGYTF
DNA: TGTGCCAGCAGCTATCGTCCCAGGTCGGCCTGGTATGGCTACACCTTC

J: TRBJ1-1
V: TRBV7-3
D: NA
size: NA
CDR3: CASSRPGGTEAFF
DNA: TGTGCCAGCAGCCGTCCCGGGGGCACTGAAGCTTTCTTT

J: TRBJ1-2
V: TRBV7-2
D: NA
size: NA
CDR3: CASSPAGGRRFNYGYTF
DNA: TGTGCCAGCAGCCCAGCCGGTGGCAGGCGTTTTAACTATGGCTACACCTTC

J: TRBJ1-3
V: TRBV7-2
D: NA
size: NA
CDR3: CASSLGSSGNTIYF
DNA: TGTGCCAGCAGCTTAGGCAGCTCTGGAAACACCATATATTTT

J: TRBJ2-7
V: TRBV5-1
D: TRBD2
size: NA
CDR3: CASSLGLAGGLHPGQYF
DNA: TGCGCCAGCAGCTTAGGACTAGCGGGGGGGCTTCATCCCGGGCAGTACTTC

J: TRBJ1-4
V: TRBV18
D: NA
size: NA
CDR3: CASSPLGAATNEKLFF
DNA: TGTGCCAGCTCACCACTTGGGGCCGCAACTAATGAAAAACTGTTTTTT

J: TRBJ1-2
V: TRBV25-1
D: NA
size: NA
CDR3: CASSGGRWQDNYGYTF
DNA: TGTGCCAGCAGTGGGGGGCGGTGGCAGGATAACTATGGCTACACCTTC

J: TRBJ1-6
V: TRBV27
D: NA
size: NA
CDR3: CASSLSDGALPLHF
DNA: TGTGCCAGCAGTTTATCAGACGGGGCTTTGCCCCTCCACTTT

J: TRBJ2-2
V: TRBV2
D: TRBD2
size: NA
CDR3: CASTGTSANTGELFF
DNA: TGTGCCAGCACAGGGACTAGCGCGAACACCGGGGAGCTGTTTTTT

J: TRBJ1-6
V: TRBV18
D: TRBD1
size: NA
CDR3: CASSPRDRAREPLHF
DNA: TGTGCCAGCTCACCTCGCGACAGGGCCCGGGAACCCCTCCACTTT

J: TRBJ1-4
V: TRBV19
D: NA
size: once
CDR3: CACFDRDAEKLFF
DNA: TGTGCCTGCTTCGACCGGGACGCAGAAAAACTGTTTTTT